This record looks at one T cell receptor beta chain sequence and its context. No antigen is known for it. The sample belongs to a study of T-cell memory formation after mild COVID-19. Study summary: In these data, TCR clusters were largely donor specific.

Looked up from germline, CDR1 is SEHNR and CDR2 is FQNEAQ (reference sequence). This CDR3 spans 15 amino acids. With V trimmed by 3 bases and J by 8 bases, 5 bases remained unmatched. Amplification by 5'RACE using constant-segment primers produced TCR alpha and TCR beta cDNA libraries that carried sample barcodes and UMIs. MiXCR, applied by TCRdb to the 5' RACE reads, yields one record per CDR3 protein. This sample yields 180,000 or so distinct CDR3 sequences, of which under 20% are seen a single time; approximately 2.1% belongs to the top ten. Points from the study as a whole: Cross-reactive memory appears to have joined, as suggested by some responding clones showing up in pre-infection memory. Later expanders leaned toward CD4+, whereas clones contracting from day 15 to 85 were balanced CD4/CD8.

The chain couples TRBV7-9 to TRBJ2-1, with TRBD2 matching 12 bases. Sequencing was performed on PBMCs or a T cell subset sorted from them (not recorded which). The TCR was taken from an adult woman who had mild COVID-19 (a few samples of this study predate the infection). Cell type and time point are not known. CDR3 residues: CASSLTSGGSDEQFF. The CDR3 coding sequence is TGTGCCAGCAGCTTGACTAGCGGGGGCTCCGATGAGCAGTTCTTC. The full variable domain, its missing parts supplied by reference TRBV7-9 and TRBJ2-1, is DTGVSQNPRHKITKRGQNVTFRCDPISEHNRLYWYRQTLGQGPEFLTYFQNEAQLEKSRLLSDRFSAERPKGSFSTLEIQRTEQGDSAMYLCASSLTSGGSDEQFFGPGTRLTVL.